This record looks at one T cell receptor (beta chain) sequence and its context. The junction differs from germline at one of its ends, possibly a read error. The sample is drawn from a study of control samples from healthy donors and cancer patients. Data came from immunoSEQ multiplex PCR; TCRdb stores just in-frame clones and leaves some out. The sample has fewer than 200,000 clones, over 85% seen once. The CDR3 has 8 residues. CDR1 is DFQATT, CDR2 SNEGSKA, per germline (reference sequence). The sequenced material came from blood. The receptor's source is a man aged 18 to 30 in good health. The chain employs TRBV20-1 and TRBJ1-2; a possible D gene is TRBD1 (5 bases). This CDR3 reads CSAGDGNF. The CDR3 DNA reads as TGCAGTGCTGGGGACGGGAACTTC.